These T cell receptor beta chains were read from a single sample in a study of blood T cell repertoires in COVID-19. Data came from immunoSEQ multiplex PCR; TCRdb stores just in-frame clones and leaves some out. The table records around 170,000 clones, around 83% of them present only once. Sequenced material: peripheral blood. All receptors derive from a man between 70 and 80 years old who had recovered from COVID-19. Both conserved end residues are part of each CDR3. A D gene is named only where the DNA matches it firmly. Not all rows give a size; the values are once, few, many and, for expanded clones, a class.

TRBJ2-1,TRBV9,.,.,TGTGCCAGCAGCGTAACTACTCAGGGACAAAGAACCTACAATGAGCAGTTCTTC,CASSVTTQGQRTYNEQFF
TRBJ2-5,TRBV2,.,.,TGTGCCAGCAGTGAAGATATAGAGACCCAGTACTTC,CASSEDIETQYF
TRBJ2-1,TRBV7-2,.,TRBD2,TGTGCCAGCAGCTTAGGGACTAGCGCCCATGAGCAGTTCTTC,CASSLGTSAHEQFF
TRBJ2-5,TRBV7-6,.,.,TGTGCCAGCAGCTTAGCTGTAGCAGGGGAAGGGACCCAGTACTTC,CASSLAVAGEGTQYF
TRBJ2-1,TRBV5-1,.,TRBD2,TGCGCCAGCAGCGAAAGGGCGGGAGGGCCGATAGAGCAGTTCTTC,CASSERAGGPIEQFF
TRBJ2-1,TRBV10-1,.,.,TGCGCCAGCAGTGAGTCGCGAGACGGGAGATCGTTCTTC,CASSESRDGRSFF
TRBJ2-1,TRBV18,.,TRBD2,TGTGCCAGCTCACGTATAGGACTAGCGGGAGGAAATGAGCAGTTCTTC,CASSRIGLAGGNEQFF
TRBJ2-7,TRBV28,.,TRBD1,TGTGCCAGCAGTACGACAGGGCTGGGCTACGAGCAGTACTTC,CASSTTGLGYEQYF
TRBJ1-1,TRBV5-1,.,TRBD1,TGCGCCAGCAGCCCCCGGACAGGATCTACTGAAGCTTTCTTT,CASSPRTGSTEAFF
TRBJ2-5,TRBV25-1,.,TRBD1,TGTGCCAGTAGGACAGGGGGCGGGGAGACCCAGTACTTC,CASRTGGGETQYF
TRBJ2-7,TRBV10-3,.,TRBD2,TGTGCCATCAGTGAGCTTTCTCGAGTCGGGGGGTTCGAGCAGTACTTC,CAISELSRVGGFEQYF
TRBJ1-1,TRBV28,.,.,TGTGCCAGCACAAACTACCCTATGAACACTGAAGCTTTCTTT,CASTNYPMNTEAFF
TRBJ1-5,TRBV5-8,.,TRBD1,TGTGCCAGCAGCCTGGGACAGGGAACGATGGGTCAGCCCCAGCATTTT,CASSLGQGTMGQPQHF
TRBJ2-1,TRBV6-5,.,.,TGTGCCAGCAGTTACTCAGGTAGCCAGAATGAGCAGTTCTTC,CASSYSGSQNEQFF
TRBJ2-1,TRBV9,few,.,TGTGCCAGCAGCCCCGGGAACAATGAGCAGTTCTTC,CASSPGNNEQFF